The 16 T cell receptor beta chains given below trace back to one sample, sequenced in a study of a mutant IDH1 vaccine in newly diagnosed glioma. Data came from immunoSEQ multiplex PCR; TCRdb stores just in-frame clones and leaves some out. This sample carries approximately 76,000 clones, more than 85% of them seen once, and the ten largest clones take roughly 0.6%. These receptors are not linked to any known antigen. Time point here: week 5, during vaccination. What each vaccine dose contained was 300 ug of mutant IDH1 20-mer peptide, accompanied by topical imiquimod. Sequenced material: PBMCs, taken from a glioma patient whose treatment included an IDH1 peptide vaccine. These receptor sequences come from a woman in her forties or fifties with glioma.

CDR3 DNA sequence: TGCAGCGTTGAAGGGAGCCCGACAGGGAACGAGCAGTACTTC. This codes for CSVEGSPTGNEQYF. The chain joins TRBV29-1 to TRBJ2-7; 7 nucleotides match TRBD1. Germline CDR1 is SQVTM and CDR2 is ANQGSEA. This CDR3 comprises 14 residues. Trimming at V came to 1 base and at J to 5 bases, leaving 8 bases not matched to a gene.

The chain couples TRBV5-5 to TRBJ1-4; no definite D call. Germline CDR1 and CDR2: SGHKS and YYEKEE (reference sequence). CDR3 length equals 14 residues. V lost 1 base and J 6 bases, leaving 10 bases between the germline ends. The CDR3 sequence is CASSLTKSDEKLFF. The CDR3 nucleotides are TGTGCCAGCAGCTTGACCAAATCCGATGAAAAACTGTTTTTT. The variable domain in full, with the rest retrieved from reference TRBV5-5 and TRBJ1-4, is DAGVTQSPTHLIKTRGQQVTLRCSPISGHKSVSWYQQVLGQGPQFIFQYYEKEERGRGNFPDRFSARQFPNYSSELNVNALLLGDSALYLCASSLTKSDEKLFFGSGTQLSVL.

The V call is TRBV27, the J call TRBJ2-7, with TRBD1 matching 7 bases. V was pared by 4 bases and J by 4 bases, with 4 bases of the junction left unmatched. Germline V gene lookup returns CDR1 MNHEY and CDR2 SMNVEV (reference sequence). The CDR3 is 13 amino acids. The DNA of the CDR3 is TGTGCCAGCAGTTCAGGGGGACGATACGAGCAGTACTTC. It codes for CASSSGGRYEQYF.

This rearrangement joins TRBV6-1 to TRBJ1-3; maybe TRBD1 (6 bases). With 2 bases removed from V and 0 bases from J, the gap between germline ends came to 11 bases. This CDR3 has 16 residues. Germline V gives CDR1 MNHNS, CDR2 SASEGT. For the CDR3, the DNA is TGTGCCAGCAGTGAAAGTAGGGGACACTCTGGAAACACCATATATTTT. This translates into CASSESRGHSGNTIYF.

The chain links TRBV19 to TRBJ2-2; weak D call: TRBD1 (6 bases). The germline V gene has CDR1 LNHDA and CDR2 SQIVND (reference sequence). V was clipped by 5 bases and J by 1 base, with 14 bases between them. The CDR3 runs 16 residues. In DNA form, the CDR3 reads TGTGCCAGTAGTCGGGGACAAAAGAGGAACACCGGGGAGCTGTTTTTT. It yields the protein CASSRGQKRNTGELFF.

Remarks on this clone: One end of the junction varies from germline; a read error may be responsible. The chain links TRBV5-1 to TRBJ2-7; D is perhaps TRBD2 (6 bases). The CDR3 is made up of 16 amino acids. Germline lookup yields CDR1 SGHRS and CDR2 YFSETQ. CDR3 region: CASSLAFSSASHEQYF. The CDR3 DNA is TGCGCCAGCAGCTTGGCATTTTCTAGCGCCTCCCACGAGCAGTACTTC.

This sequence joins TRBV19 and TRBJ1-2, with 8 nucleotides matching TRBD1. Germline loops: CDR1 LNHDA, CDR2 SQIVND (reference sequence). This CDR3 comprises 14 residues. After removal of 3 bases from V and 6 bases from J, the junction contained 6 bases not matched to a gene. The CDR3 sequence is CASSIPWTGNGYTF. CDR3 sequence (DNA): TGTGCCAGTAGTATTCCTTGGACAGGGAATGGCTACACCTTC.

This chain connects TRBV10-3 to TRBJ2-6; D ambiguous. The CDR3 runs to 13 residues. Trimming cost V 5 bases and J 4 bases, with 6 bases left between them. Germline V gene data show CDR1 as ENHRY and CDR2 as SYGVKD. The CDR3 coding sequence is TGTGCCATCAGTTCGCCAGGGGCCAACGTCCTGACTTTC. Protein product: CAISSPGANVLTF.

The CDR3 region is CASTTGYSGNTIYF. The CDR3 region has the DNA TGTGCCAGTACCACAGGGTACTCTGGAAACACCATATATTTT. The chain carries TRBV19 and TRBJ1-3; TRBD1 is a possible D gene (6 bases). Looked up from germline, CDR1 is LNHDA and CDR2 is SQIVND (reference sequence). The CDR3 has 14 residues. V was pared by 7 bases and J by 0 bases, with 10 bases between.

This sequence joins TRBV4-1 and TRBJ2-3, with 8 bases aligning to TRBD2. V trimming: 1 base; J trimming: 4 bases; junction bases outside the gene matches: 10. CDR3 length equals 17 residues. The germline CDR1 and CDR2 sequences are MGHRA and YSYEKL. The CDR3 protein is CASSQGSGSWKSDTQYF. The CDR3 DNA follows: TGCGCCAGCAGCCAAGGAAGCGGGAGTTGGAAGTCAGATACGCAGTATTTT.

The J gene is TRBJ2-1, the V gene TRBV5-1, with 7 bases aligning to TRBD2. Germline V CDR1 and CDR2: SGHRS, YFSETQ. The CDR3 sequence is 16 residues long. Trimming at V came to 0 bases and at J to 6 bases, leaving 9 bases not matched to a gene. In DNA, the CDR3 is TGCGCCAGCAGCTTGGAGGGTCTAGGACTAGGCAATGAGCAGTTCTTC. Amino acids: CASSLEGLGLGNEQFF. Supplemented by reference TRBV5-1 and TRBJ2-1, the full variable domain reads KAGVTQTPRYLIKTRGQQVTLSCSPISGHRSVSWYQQTPGQGLQFLFEYFSETQRNKGNFPGRFSGRQFSNSRSEMNVSTLELGDSALYLCASSLEGLGLGNEQFFGPGTRLTVL.

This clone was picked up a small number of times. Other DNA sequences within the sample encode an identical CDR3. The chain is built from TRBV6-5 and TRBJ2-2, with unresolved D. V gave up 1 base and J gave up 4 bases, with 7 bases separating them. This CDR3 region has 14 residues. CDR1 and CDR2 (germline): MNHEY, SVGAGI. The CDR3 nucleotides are TGTGCCAGCAGTTACTGGGCCAGCACCGGGGAGCTGTTTTTT. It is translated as CASSYWASTGELFF.

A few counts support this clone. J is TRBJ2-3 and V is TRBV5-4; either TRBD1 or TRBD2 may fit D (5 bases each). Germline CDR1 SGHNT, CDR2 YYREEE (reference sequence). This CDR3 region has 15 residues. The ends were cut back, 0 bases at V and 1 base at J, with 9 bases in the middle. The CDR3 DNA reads TGTGCCAGCAGCTTGGTCGGGGCCGGCACAGATACGCAGTATTTT. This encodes CASSLVGAGTDTQYF.

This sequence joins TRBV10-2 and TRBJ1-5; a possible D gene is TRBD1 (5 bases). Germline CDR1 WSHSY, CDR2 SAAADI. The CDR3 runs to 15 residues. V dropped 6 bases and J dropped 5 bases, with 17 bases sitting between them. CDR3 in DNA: TGCGCCAGCAGAGAAGGGGCTAGCGGGGATCAGCCCCAGCATTTT. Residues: CASREGASGDQPQHF.

CDR3 sequence reads: CASSPVDYGYTF. The CDR3 nucleotides read TGTGCCAGCAGCCCCGTGGACTATGGCTACACCTTC. The gene calls are TRBV7-9 and TRBJ1-2, with no clear D. V gave up 5 bases and J gave up 3 bases, with 7 bases separating them. This CDR3 is 12 amino acids long. CDR1 is SEHNR and CDR2 is FQNEAQ in the germline V gene (reference sequence).

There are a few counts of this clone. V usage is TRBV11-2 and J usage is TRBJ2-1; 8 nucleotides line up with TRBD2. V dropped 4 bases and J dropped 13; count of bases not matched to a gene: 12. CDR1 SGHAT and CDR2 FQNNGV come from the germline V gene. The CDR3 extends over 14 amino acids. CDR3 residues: CASSSGAGANPQFF. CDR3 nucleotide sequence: TGTGCCAGCAGCTCGGGAGCGGGAGCAAACCCACAGTTCTTC.